A single sample is the source of the 29 T cell receptor beta chains below, sequenced in a study of early T cells in non-severe SARS-CoV-2 infection. A single record per CDR3 protein comes from TCRdb applying MiXCR to the 5' RACE reads. The repertoire holds roughly 120,000 distinct CDR3 sequences, more than 13% seen once, with 21% in the top ten. The sequencing sample was made of whole blood. The origin of the receptors is an adult who was a healthcare worker with PCR-confirmed SARS-CoV-2 infection or an uninfected control (not recorded which).

Ten or more counts support this clonotype. This chain links TRBV6-2 or TRBV6-3 with TRBJ1-5; a weak D match, TRBD1 (5 bases). Germline CDR1 and CDR2: MNHEY and SVGEGT. This CDR3 has 17 amino acids. Trimming removed 6 bases from V and 0 bases from J, with 18 bases in between. The CDR3 bases are TGTGCCAGCAGCCCCGGGACCGTCATCTATAGCAATCAGCCCCAGCATTTT. It translates to CASSPGTVIYSNQPQHF.

This clonotype was detected only a few times. The chain is built from TRBV6-1 and TRBJ1-1, with 8 nucleotides matching TRBD1. The CDR3 contains 14 residues. Germline CDR1 and CDR2: MNHNS and SASEGT. Losses at the gene ends were 6 bases for V and 3 bases for J; bases not matched to a gene: 6. The CDR3 sequence is CASRDRGRDTEAFF. DNA for the CDR3: TGTGCCAGCAGAGACAGGGGAAGGGACACTGAAGCTTTCTTT.

The chain couples TRBV3-1 to TRBJ2-7; no definite D call. CDR3 length: 13 amino acids. CDR1 is LGHDT and CDR2 is YNNKEL in the germline V gene (reference sequence). V lost 2 bases and J lost 4, with 9 bases in between. CDR3 sequence reads: CASSQLTEYEQYF. Here the CDR3 DNA reads TGTGCCAGCAGCCAATTGACGGAGTACGAGCAGTACTTC.

This clonotype has just a few counts. V is TRBV20-1 and J is TRBJ2-5, with TRBD1 identical over 7 bases. Per the germline V gene, CDR1 is DFQATT and CDR2 is SNEGSKA (reference sequence). The length of the CDR3 is 11 residues. The V gene end was trimmed by 6 bases and the J gene end by 4 bases; junction bases not matched to a gene: 2. The CDR3 loop reads CSARGRETQYF. The CDR3 DNA reads as TGCAGTGCAAGGGGGCGAGAGACCCAGTACTTC.

The chain links TRBV20-1 to TRBJ2-3, with 14 nucleotides matching TRBD2. The CDR3 contains 16 residues. Per germline, CDR1 DFQATT and CDR2 SNEGSKA (reference sequence). The trim removed 6 bases at V and 2 bases at J, leaving 7 bases unmatched. The CDR3 DNA sequence: TGCAGTGCCCTGGGACTAGCGGGGGTTTCCACAGATACGCAGTATTTT. Protein sequence: CSALGLAGVSTDTQYF.

The table lists this clonotype with a few counts. This chain uses TRBV7-9 with TRBJ2-3; D is unclear. This CDR3 is built from 11 residues. The germline V gene encodes CDR1 SEHNR and CDR2 FQNEAQ (reference sequence). Trimming removed 1 base at V and 8 bases at J, with 4 bases between. The CDR3 sequence is CASSLEATQYF. The CDR3 nucleotides read TGTGCCAGCAGCTTAGAGGCTACGCAGTATTTT.

The chain uses TRBV15 and TRBJ2-1; no clear D. The germline V gene has CDR1 LNHNV and CDR2 YYDKDF (reference sequence). V lost 6 bases and J 7 bases, leaving 16 bases between the germline ends. The CDR3 consists of 14 residues. CDR3 region: CATSLGYMGNEQFF. CDR3 coding DNA: TGTGCCACCAGTCTGGGATATATGGGTAATGAGCAGTTCTTC.

V gene TRBV6-6 combines with J gene TRBJ1-2, with D possibly TRBD1 on 5 matching bases. The CDR3 length is 12 residues. Germline loops: CDR1 MNHNY, CDR2 SVGAGI (reference sequence). V lost 8 bases, J lost 8 bases, and 15 bases lay in between. This chain's CDR3 is CASGGVSDGYTF. In DNA, the CDR3 is TGTGCCAGCGGAGGGGTCTCGGACGGCTACACCTTC.

As regards this clonotype: This could be a read error, since a much larger clone is one nucleotide away. The V gene is TRBV20-1, the J gene TRBJ1-5, with D unclear. The CDR3 sequence is 17 residues long. Germline V gene lookup returns CDR1 DFQATT and CDR2 SNEGSKA (reference sequence). The CDR3 is CSASPPAITGRNKPQHF. In DNA form, the CDR3 reads TGCAGTGCTAGTCCCCCGGCAATAACGGGCCGCAATAAGCCCCAGCATTTT.

This clonotype came up many times. The DNA for the CDR3 is TGCGCCAGCAGAGGGAGCTCCTATAATTCACCCCTCCACTTT. Amino acids: CASRGSSYNSPLHF. This chain connects TRBV5-1 to TRBJ1-6; unclear D gene. Germline CDR1 reads SGHRS; CDR2 reads YFSETQ. The CDR3 length is 14 residues. Trimming pared 5 bases from V and 0 bases from J, leaving 6 bases between.

This clonotype appeared many times. The CDR3 loop reads CATGQEQNTEAFF. CDR3 DNA: TGTGCCACCGGACAGGAGCAGAACACTGAAGCTTTCTTT. The V gene is TRBV10-3, the J gene TRBJ1-1, with 7 bases fitting TRBD1. V gave up 10 bases and J gave up 1 base; unmatched junction bases: 6. The CDR3 is 13 residues long. The germline gives CDR1 ENHRY, CDR2 SYGVKD.

The table lists this clonotype with a few counts. The J gene is TRBJ2-2, the V gene TRBV30, with D unclear. CDR1 GTSNPN and CDR2 SVGIG come from the germline V gene (reference sequence). V gave up 4 bases and J gave up 0 bases, with 6 bases separating them. CDR3 length equals 13 residues. The CDR3 nucleotides read TGTGCCTGGACGGTCTCGAACACCGGGGAGCTGTTTTTT. Its protein is CAWTVSNTGELFF. Based on the CDR3 plus reference TRBV30 and TRBJ2-2, the full variable domain is SQTIHQWPATLVQPVGSPLSLECTVEGTSNPNLYWYRQAAGRGLQLLFYSVGIGQISSEVPQNLSASRPQDRQFILSSKKLLLSDSGFYLCAWTVSNTGELFFGEGSRLTVL.

The CDR3 coding sequence is TGTGCCAGCAGCTTAGATCGAGCAGATACGCAGTATTTT. Its protein is CASSLDRADTQYF. The gene calls are TRBV7-2 and TRBJ2-3; D call uncertain. The CDR3 covers 13 residues. Trimming took 1 base from V and 4 from J, leaving 6 bases between them. Germline-derived CDR1 and CDR2 are SGHTA and FQGNSA. The full variable domain, with the rest looked up from reference TRBV7-2 and TRBJ2-3, is GAGVSQSPSNKVTEKGKDVELRCDPISGHTALYWYRQSLGQGLEFLIYFQGNSAPDKSGLPSDRFSAERTGGSVSTLTIQRTQQEDSAVYLCASSLDRADTQYFGPGTRLTVL.

Only a few counts were recorded for this clonotype. This chain joins TRBV7-8 and TRBJ2-5, with D unresolved. CDR3 length: 19 amino acids. Trimming shortened V by 4 bases and J by 1 base, and 25 bases separated the two germline ends. Per germline, CDR1 SGHVS and CDR2 FQNEAQ. The CDR3 reads CASSYPRFTGGIVQETQYF. The CDR3 DNA follows: TGTGCCAGCAGCTACCCGCGGTTTACGGGCGGCATAGTCCAAGAGACCCAGTACTTC.

The chain employs TRBV28 and TRBJ2-2; D gene uncertain. Germline CDR1 is MDHEN and CDR2 is SYDVKM. V was pared by 4 bases and J by 6 bases, with 12 bases between. There are 14 residues in the CDR3. The CDR3 here is CASSWSDSSGELFF. The CDR3 bases are TGTGCCAGCAGTTGGAGCGACTCCTCCGGGGAGCTGTTTTTT.

This clonotype was observed a few times. This chain uses TRBV18 with TRBJ1-6; no reliable D call. Germline V gene data show CDR1 as KGHSH and CDR2 as LQKENI. The CDR3 consists of 13 residues. V was pared by 3 bases and J by 10 bases, with 10 bases between. The chain's CDR3 is CASSPDVRSPLHF. The CDR3 region has the DNA TGTGCCAGCTCACCCGACGTGAGGTCACCCCTCCACTTT.

This clonotype was recorded a few times. The rearrangement joins TRBV25-1 to TRBJ2-1, with D perhaps TRBD2 (5 bases). The CDR3 is 11 amino acids. CDR1 and CDR2 from the germline V gene are MGHDK and SYGVNS. The V end lost 7 bases, the J end lost 6 bases, and 7 bases lay between the germline ends. CDR3 nucleotides: TGTGCCAGCACACGGGGCAATGAGCAGTTCTTC. Its protein product is CASTRGNEQFF.

This clonotype was found a few times. The genes are TRBV19 and TRBJ2-6, with D possibly matching TRBD1 (6 bases). Trimming cost V 5 bases and J 3 bases, with 11 bases left between them. The CDR3 is made up of 15 amino acids. CDR1 LNHDA and CDR2 SQIVND come from the germline V gene (reference sequence). The CDR3 nucleotides read TGTGCCAGTAGTGTTCAGGGGTATGGGGCCAACGTCCTGACTTTC. This translates into CASSVQGYGANVLTF.

This clonotype was counted a single time. The gene calls are TRBV29-1 and TRBJ2-3; TRBD2 agrees at 8 bases. Germline V gene data show CDR1 as SQVTM and CDR2 as ANQGSEA. Trimming removed 5 bases from V and 8 bases from J; junction bases left unmatched: 9. The CDR3 is 13 residues long. CDR3 DNA sequence: TGCAGCGTTTCCCTCGGGAGGGGGGGTACGCAGTATTTT. Amino acid sequence: CSVSLGRGGTQYF.

The V gene is TRBV18, the J gene TRBJ2-7; 7 positions match TRBD1. This CDR3 has 14 amino acids. J gave up 4 bases and V 3 bases, and 6 bases lay outside the gene matches. Germline V gene sequence: CDR1 KGHSH, CDR2 LQKENI. CDR3 region: CASSPRKGAYEQYF. CDR3 coding DNA: TGTGCCAGCTCACCGAGGAAGGGGGCATACGAGCAGTACTTC.

V is TRBV20-1 and J is TRBJ2-3; TRBD2 matches 9 bases. V trimming: 1 base; J trimming: 6 bases; junction bases outside the gene matches: 5. In germline, CDR1 is DFQATT, CDR2 SNEGSKA (reference sequence). The CDR3 is 14 amino acids. This CDR3 is CSARVIAGVDTQYF. The CDR3 nucleotides are TGCAGTGCTAGAGTTATAGCGGGGGTGGATACGCAGTATTTT.

This clonotype was observed a handful of times. The chain joins TRBV7-2 to TRBJ2-4; no firm D call. CDR3 length: 14 amino acids. Germline V gives CDR1 SGHTA, CDR2 FQGNSA. Deletions cut 7 bases from V and 3 bases from J, with 13 bases between. This CDR3 reads CASTPRFLKNIQYF. The CDR3 DNA reads TGTGCCAGCACCCCTAGATTCCTCAAAAACATTCAGTACTTC.

This clonotype was recorded once. This chain uses TRBV29-1 with TRBJ2-5, with D maybe TRBD2 (6 bases). The ends were cut back, 6 bases at V and 5 bases at J, with 16 bases in the middle. Germline values: CDR1 SQVTM, CDR2 ANQGSEA. This CDR3 has 13 residues. CDR3 bases: TGCAGCGTGACCGGGACTTATTTCGAGACCCAGTACTTC. Encoded protein: CSVTGTYFETQYF.

This clonotype turned up a few times. This rearrangement joins TRBV20-1 to TRBJ1-1; TRBD1 aligns across 9 bases. Germline V lookup: CDR1 DFQATT, CDR2 SNEGSKA (reference sequence). V was clipped by 4 bases and J by 4 bases; unmatched bases: 7. This CDR3 region has 14 residues. This CDR3 is CSATTGGRGTEAFF. The CDR3 DNA reads as TGCAGTGCTACTACAGGGGGCCGGGGCACTGAAGCTTTCTTT.

This clonotype was observed a handful of times. The chain combines TRBV11-2 with TRBJ2-4; the D gene could be TRBD1 or TRBD2 (5 bases each). This CDR3 has 15 amino acids. The germline gives CDR1 SGHAT, CDR2 FQNNGV. Trimming took off 1 base at V and 9 bases at J, with 16 bases between the two ends. For the CDR3, the DNA is TGTGCCAGCAGCTTAGTTGGGACGCCTGGGACCATTCAGTACTTC. This translates into CASSLVGTPGTIQYF.

The rearrangement joins TRBV6-1 to TRBJ2-2, with D tentatively TRBD1 or TRBD2 (5 bases each). Trimming left V 0 bases short and J 1 base short, with 12 bases between. The germline V gene has CDR1 MNHNS and CDR2 SASEGT. The CDR3 totals 17 residues. The CDR3 loop reads CASSEAGRGLNTGELFF. DNA for the CDR3: TGTGCCAGCAGTGAAGCGGGACGGGGTTTGAACACCGGGGAGCTGTTTTTT.

The V call is TRBV3-1, the J call TRBJ2-7; no clear D gene. Germline V gene data show CDR1 as LGHDT and CDR2 as YNNKEL (reference sequence). The V end lost 0 bases, the J end lost 6 bases, and 12 bases lay between the germline ends. The CDR3 consists of 14 residues. CDR3 nucleotide sequence: TGTGCCAGCAGCCAAGATAGAGAAAACTTCGAGCAGTACTTC. Protein sequence: CASSQDRENFEQYF.

The rearrangement links TRBV10-3 to TRBJ2-5; D might be TRBD2 (5 bases). The CDR3 runs 14 residues. Germline lookup yields CDR1 ENHRY and CDR2 SYGVKD. V was clipped by 8 bases and J by 2 bases, with 15 bases between them. The CDR3 nucleotides are TGTGCCATCGCGGAGGCTGGTCCACAAGAGACCCAGTACTTC. Translating gives CAIAEAGPQETQYF.

This clonotype was detected only a few times. The chain uses TRBV7-9 and TRBJ1-3; 7 bases are shared with TRBD1. The trim removed 8 bases at V and 0 bases at J, leaving 7 bases unmatched. Germline V gives CDR1 SEHNR, CDR2 FQNEAQ (reference sequence). The CDR3 sequence is 15 residues long. CDR3 in amino acids: CASALDRNSGNTIYF. CDR3 nucleotides: TGTGCCAGCGCATTGGACAGGAACTCTGGAAACACCATATATTTT.